The 10 T cell receptor beta chains presented below share a single source sample, sequenced in a study of CD8+ T cells in alopecia areata. Extracted RNA was reverse transcribed into cDNA, the sequencing template. Using immunoSEQ multiplex PCR, the repertoire was profiled, and TCRdb retains in-frame clones only, with some absent. The table has roughly 150,000 clones, less than 65% seen once. Sequenced sample: CD8+ T cells sorted from blood. The origin of the receptors is a human donor in good health.

The rearrangement joins TRBV15 to TRBJ1-5, with D tentatively TRBD1 (5 bases). The germline gives CDR1 LNHNV, CDR2 YYDKDF (reference sequence). The CDR3 spans 14 residues. The ends were cut back, 1 base at V and 7 bases at J, with 11 bases in the middle. CDR3 DNA sequence: TGTGCCACCAGCAGAGGAAGAGACAGACAGCCCCAGCATTTT. The encoded protein is CATSRGRDRQPQHF.

The CDR3 spells CASSLLGLAGYEQYF. CDR3 sequence (DNA): TGTGCCAGCAGTTTACTCGGGCTAGCAGGGTACGAGCAGTACTTC. The genes are TRBV28 and TRBJ2-7, with D perhaps given as TRBD1 or TRBD2 (5 bases each). The CDR3 is made up of 15 amino acids. The V and J ends lost 2 bases and 4 bases respectively, with 15 bases between them. Germline V gives CDR1 MDHEN, CDR2 SYDVKM.

The V call is TRBV15, the J call TRBJ1-4, with D possibly matching TRBD1 (5 bases). The CDR3 runs 15 residues. The ends were cut back, 2 bases at V and 2 bases at J, with 9 bases in the middle. Germline lookup yields CDR1 LNHNV and CDR2 YYDKDF (reference sequence). The CDR3 sequence: CATSRPGPTNEKLFF. CDR3 nucleotides: TGTGCCACCAGCAGACCGGGACCGACTAATGAAAAACTGTTTTTT.

The V gene is TRBV12-5, the J gene TRBJ2-5, with 8 bases aligning to TRBD2. Trimming at V came to 7 bases and at J to 4 bases, leaving 8 bases not matched to a gene. The CDR3 loop spans 14 amino acids. Germline-derived CDR1 and CDR2 are LGHNT and FRNRAP. CDR3 region: CASAPREGSETQYF. The CDR3 nucleotides are TGTGCTAGTGCCCCCCGGGAGGGATCAGAGACCCAGTACTTC.

In this sample, this clone turned up a few times. The V call is TRBV23-1, the J call TRBJ2-1; D unclear. TRBV23-1 qualifies as an ORF whose function is uncertain. Trimming shortened V by 6 bases and J by 0 bases, and 12 bases separated the two germline ends. The CDR3 has 15 amino acids. The CDR3: CASRLPRSSYNEQFF. CDR3 bases: TGCGCCAGCAGACTTCCTAGGAGCTCCTACAATGAGCAGTTCTTC.

This chain joins TRBV18 and TRBJ2-1; D may match TRBD1 or TRBD2 (5 bases each). The CDR3 totals 14 residues. V was pared by 3 bases and J by 6 bases, with 12 bases between. Germline values: CDR1 KGHSH, CDR2 LQKENI. The CDR3 spells CASSPEGRPNEQFF. DNA of the CDR3: TGTGCCAGCTCACCCGAGGGGAGACCCAATGAGCAGTTCTTC.

The CDR3 region has the DNA TGCAGCGTAGCCACTGGGACAGGGAACCCCTACGAGCAGTACTTC. It encodes CSVATGTGNPYEQYF. V and J are TRBV29-1 and TRBJ2-7; 9 bases fit TRBD1. The ends lost 6 bases at V and 2 bases at J; junction bases unmatched: 11. This CDR3 is 15 amino acids long. CDR1 and CDR2 from the germline V gene are SQVTM and ANQGSEA.

This clone has more than one count but fewer than ten. The rearrangement links TRBV14 to TRBJ2-6; D unclear. This CDR3 region has 18 residues. From germline, CDR1 is SGHDN and CDR2 FVKESK. The V end was cut by 1 base, the J end by 0 bases, with 13 bases between. This CDR3 reads CASSQVGIERSGANVLTF. In DNA, the CDR3 is TGTGCCAGCAGCCAAGTAGGGATAGAACGCTCTGGGGCCAACGTCCTGACTTTC.

The V call is TRBV2, the J call TRBJ2-7; D remains ambiguous. The CDR3 is made up of 13 amino acids. V lost 4 bases and J lost 2, with 9 bases in between. From germline, CDR1 is SNHLY and CDR2 FYNNEI. This CDR3 reads CASSGLVAYEQYF. The CDR3 DNA sequence: TGTGCCAGCAGTGGATTGGTAGCCTACGAGCAGTACTTC.

The V gene is TRBV9, the J gene TRBJ2-7; 7 bases are a match to TRBD1. The trim removed 4 bases at V and 0 bases at J, leaving 7 bases unmatched. This CDR3 region has 15 residues. The germline V gene encodes CDR1 SGDLS and CDR2 YYNGEE. CDR3 sequence: CASSPRDSSSYEQYF. CDR3 sequence (DNA): TGTGCCAGCAGCCCCCGGGACAGTAGCTCCTACGAGCAGTACTTC.